The 4 T cell receptor beta chains in this list originate from one sample, sequenced in a study of cytomegalovirus exposure and HLA in healthy donors. It was with 60 Vbeta and 13 Jbeta primers that the PCR ran. The table came from immunoSEQ multiplex PCR; TCRdb's copy has only in-frame clones and leaves some out. The sample carries a few hundred thousand clones, 80% to 90% recorded once. Sequences were obtained from PBMCs. Receptors originate from a woman aged 35 to 49 in good health and CMV-seropositive.

Here the CDR3 reads CASSLLVPGELFF. As DNA, the CDR3 is TGTGCCAGCAGTTTACTAGTTCCCGGGGAGCTGTTTTTT. The rearrangement joins TRBV27 to TRBJ2-2; no clear D. Per the germline V gene, CDR1 is MNHEY and CDR2 is SMNVEV (reference sequence). This CDR3 is 13 amino acids long. Trimming took off 2 bases at V and 6 bases at J, with 7 bases between the two ends.

The CDR3 loop is CASSKLDGGSYEQYF. In nucleotides, the CDR3 is TGTGCCAGTAGCAAACTAGACGGGGGCTCCTACGAGCAGTACTTC. The chain recombines TRBV19 with TRBJ2-7; the D gene is possibly TRBD2 (6 bases). CDR3 length equals 15 residues. Trimming took 6 bases from V and 0 from J, leaving 15 bases between them. Germline V gene data show CDR1 as LNHDA and CDR2 as SQIVND (reference sequence). Filled out from reference TRBV19 and TRBJ2-7, the complete variable domain reads DGGITQSPKYLFRKEGQNVTLSCEQNLNHDAMYWYRQDPGQGLRLIYYSQIVNDFQKGDIAEGYSVSREKKESFPLTVTSAQKNPTAFYLCASSKLDGGSYEQYFGPGTRLTVT.

The chain uses TRBV28 and TRBJ2-7; no definite D call. The germline V and J ends were trimmed by 2 bases and 11 bases, with 10 bases remaining between them. The CDR3 covers 11 residues. Germline CDR1 is MDHEN and CDR2 is SYDVKM. The CDR3 loop is CASSLDGFKYF. The CDR3 nucleotides read TGTGCCAGCAGTTTAGACGGGTTCAAGTACTTC.

The J gene is TRBJ2-2, the V gene TRBV19; 8 bases agree with TRBD1. This CDR3 comprises 15 residues. V lost 0 bases to trimming and J lost 4 bases; unmatched junction nucleotides: 1. Germline lookup yields CDR1 LNHDA and CDR2 SQIVND (reference sequence). In nucleotides, the CDR3 is TGTGCCAGTAGTATAGAGACAGGGGCCACCGGGGAGCTGTTTTTT. It encodes CASSIETGATGELFF.